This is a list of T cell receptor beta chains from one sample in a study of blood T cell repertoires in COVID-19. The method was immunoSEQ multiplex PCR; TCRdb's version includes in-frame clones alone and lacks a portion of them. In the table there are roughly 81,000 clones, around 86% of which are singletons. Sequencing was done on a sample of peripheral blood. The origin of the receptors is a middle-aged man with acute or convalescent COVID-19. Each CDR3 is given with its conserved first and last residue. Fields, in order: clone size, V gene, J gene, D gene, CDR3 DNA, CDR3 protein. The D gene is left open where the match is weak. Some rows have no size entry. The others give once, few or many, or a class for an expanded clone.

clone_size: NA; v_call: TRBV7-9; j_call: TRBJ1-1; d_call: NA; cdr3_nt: TGTGCCAGCAGCCCATCGTACGGGGGGGCCGACACTGAAGCTTTCTTT; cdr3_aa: CASSPSYGGADTEAFF
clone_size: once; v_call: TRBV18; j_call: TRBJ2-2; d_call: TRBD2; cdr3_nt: TGTGCCAGCTCACCTGATGCACTAGCGGGAGTCCACACCGGGGAGCTGTTTTTT; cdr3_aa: CASSPDALAGVHTGELFF
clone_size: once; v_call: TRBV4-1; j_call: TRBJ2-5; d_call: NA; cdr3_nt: TGCGCCAGCAGCAGCCGACTAGTTGGGGAGACCCAGTACTTC; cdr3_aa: CASSSRLVGETQYF
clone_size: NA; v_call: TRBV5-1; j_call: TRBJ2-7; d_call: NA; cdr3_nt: TGCGCCAGCAGCCCGGGAGCGGAAATAGTAATAAACTACGAGCAGTACTTC; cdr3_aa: CASSPGAEIVINYEQYF
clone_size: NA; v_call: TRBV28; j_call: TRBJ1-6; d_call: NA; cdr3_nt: TGTGCCAGCAGTAGGGTGGGAGGGTCACCCCTCCACTTT; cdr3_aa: CASSRVGGSPLHF
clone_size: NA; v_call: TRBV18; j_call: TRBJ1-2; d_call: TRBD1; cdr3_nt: TGTGCCAGCTCAAAGGGGGACAGGGGAGATGGCTACACCTTC; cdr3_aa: CASSKGDRGDGYTF
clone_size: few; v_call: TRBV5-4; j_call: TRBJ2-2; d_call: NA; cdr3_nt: TGTGCCAGCAGCTTGGGGGCATTTGCGAACACCGGGGAGCTGTTTTTT; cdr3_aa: CASSLGAFANTGELFF
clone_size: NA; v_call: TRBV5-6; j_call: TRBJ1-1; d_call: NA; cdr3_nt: TGTGCCAGCAGCTTTATTCACTCGGGGGGCTCGACTGAAGCTTTCTTT; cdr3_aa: CASSFIHSGGSTEAFF
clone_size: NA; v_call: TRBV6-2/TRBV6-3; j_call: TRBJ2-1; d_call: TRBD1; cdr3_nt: TGTGCCAGCAGCGAAGACAGGGGGACCTACAATGAGCAGTTCTTC; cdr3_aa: CASSEDRGTYNEQFF
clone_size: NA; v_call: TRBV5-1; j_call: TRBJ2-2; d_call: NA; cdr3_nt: TGCGCCAGCAGCTTGGACGGGAGAGGCGGCACCGGGGAGCTGTTTTTT; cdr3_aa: CASSLDGRGGTGELFF
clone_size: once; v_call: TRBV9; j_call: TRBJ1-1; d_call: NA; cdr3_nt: TGTGCCAGCAGCGTAGGGTGGCGGATGAACACTGAAGCTTTCTTT; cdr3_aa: CASSVGWRMNTEAFF
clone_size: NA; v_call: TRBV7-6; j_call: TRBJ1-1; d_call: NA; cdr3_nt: TGTGCCAGCAGCCGGGCGGGGAACACTGAAGCTTTCTTT; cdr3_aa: CASSRAGNTEAFF
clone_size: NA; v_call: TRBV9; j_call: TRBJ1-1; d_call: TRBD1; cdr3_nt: TGTGCCAGCTTGGGACAGCGAATGAACACTGAAGCTTTCTTT; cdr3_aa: CASLGQRMNTEAFF
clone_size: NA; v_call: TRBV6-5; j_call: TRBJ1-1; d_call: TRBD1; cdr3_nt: TGTGCCAGCAGTCAAACCCGGGACAGGGTATCTGAAGCTTTCTTT; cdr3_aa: CASSQTRDRVSEAFF
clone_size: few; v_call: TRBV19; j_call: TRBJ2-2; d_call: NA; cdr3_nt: TGTGCCAGCCGGGGACAACTGAACACCGGGGAGCTGTTTTTT; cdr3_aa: CASRGQLNTGELFF
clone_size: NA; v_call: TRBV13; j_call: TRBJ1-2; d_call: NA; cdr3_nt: TGTGCCAGCAGCTTAGATTGGTTTGTGGGAGGGACCATTCTAAACTATGGCTACACCTTC; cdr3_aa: CASSLDWFVGGTILNYGYTF
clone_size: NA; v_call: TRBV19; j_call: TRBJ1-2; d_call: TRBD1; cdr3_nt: TGTGCCAGTAGTACTGGACAGGGAGAGCTCTATGGCTACACCTTC; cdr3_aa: CASSTGQGELYGYTF
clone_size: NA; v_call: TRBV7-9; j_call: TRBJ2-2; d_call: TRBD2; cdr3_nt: TGTGCCAGCAGCTTAGAACTAGCGGGAAGGAACACCGGGGAGCTGTTTTTT; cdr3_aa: CASSLELAGRNTGELFF
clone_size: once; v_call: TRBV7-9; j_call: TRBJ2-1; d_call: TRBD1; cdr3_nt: TGTGCCAGCAGCGTCGGGACAGTCAATGAGCAGTTCTTC; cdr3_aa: CASSVGTVNEQFF
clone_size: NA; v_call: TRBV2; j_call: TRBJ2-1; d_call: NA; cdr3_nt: TGTGCCAGCAGTCTCGGACTTCTAACCTACAATGAGCAGTTCTTC; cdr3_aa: CASSLGLLTYNEQFF
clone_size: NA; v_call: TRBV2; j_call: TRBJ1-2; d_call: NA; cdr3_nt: TGTGCCAGCAGTGAAGCGCGGGGGAATGGCTACACCTTC; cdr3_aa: CASSEARGNGYTF
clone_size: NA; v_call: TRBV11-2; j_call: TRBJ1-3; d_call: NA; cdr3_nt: TGTGCCAGCAGTAAGGAGCTCTCTGGAAACACCATATATTTT; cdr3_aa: CASSKELSGNTIYF
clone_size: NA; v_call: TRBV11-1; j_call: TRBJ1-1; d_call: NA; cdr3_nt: TGTGCCAGCAGCTTAAATTTTCAGAACACTGAAGCTTTCTTT; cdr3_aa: CASSLNFQNTEAFF
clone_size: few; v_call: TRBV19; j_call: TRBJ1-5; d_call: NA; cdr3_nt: TGTGCCAGTAGTATTCAAGAAAACACTCAGCCCCAGCATTTT; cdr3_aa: CASSIQENTQPQHF
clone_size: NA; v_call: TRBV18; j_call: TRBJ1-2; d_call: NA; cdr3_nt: TGTGCCAGCTCACCAGAGGTTACAGGGTCCAGTAACTATGGCTACACCTTC; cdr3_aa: CASSPEVTGSSNYGYTF
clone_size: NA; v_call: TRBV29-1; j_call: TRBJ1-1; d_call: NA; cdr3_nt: TGCAGCGCAGGAGGGGACACTGAAGCTTTCTTT; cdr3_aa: CSAGGDTEAFF
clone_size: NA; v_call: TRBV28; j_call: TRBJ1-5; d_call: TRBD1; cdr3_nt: TGTGCCAGCAGTTCAGGACAGGTAGGCAATCAGCCCCAGCATTTT; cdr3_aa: CASSSGQVGNQPQHF
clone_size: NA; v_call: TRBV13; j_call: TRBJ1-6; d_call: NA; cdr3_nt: TGTGCCAGCAGCCCGCAGGGTTCCTATAATTCACCCCTCCACTTT; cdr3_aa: CASSPQGSYNSPLHF
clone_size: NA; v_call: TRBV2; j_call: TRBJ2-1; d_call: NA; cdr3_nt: TGTGCCAGCATTAAAGATTCCAACCCTAACAATGAGCAGTTCTTC; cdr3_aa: CASIKDSNPNNEQFF
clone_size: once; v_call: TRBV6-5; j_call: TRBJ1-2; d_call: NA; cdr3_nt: TGTGCCAGCAGAAAGACAGGCACCTATGGCTACACCTTC; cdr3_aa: CASRKTGTYGYTF
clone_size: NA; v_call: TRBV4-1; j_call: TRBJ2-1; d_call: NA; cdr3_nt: TGCGCCAGCAGCCAAGGGGACGGAGGGCAGTACAATGAGCAGTTCTTC; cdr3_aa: CASSQGDGGQYNEQFF
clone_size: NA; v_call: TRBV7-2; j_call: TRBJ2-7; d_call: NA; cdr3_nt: TGTGCCAGCAGCTTAGTATCCCCACTGCCCCACTACGAGCAGTACTTC; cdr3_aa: CASSLVSPLPHYEQYF
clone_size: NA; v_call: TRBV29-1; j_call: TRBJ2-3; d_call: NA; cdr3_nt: TGCAGCGTTGAAGATATTCCGGGCACAGATACGCAGTATTTT; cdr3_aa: CSVEDIPGTDTQYF
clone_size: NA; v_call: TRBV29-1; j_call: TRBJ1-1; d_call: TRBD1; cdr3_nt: TGCAGCGCTCGACAGGGGCCCAACACTGAAGCTTTCTTT; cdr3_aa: CSARQGPNTEAFF
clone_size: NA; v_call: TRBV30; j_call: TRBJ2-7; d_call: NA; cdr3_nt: TGTGCCTGGGCTGGGGGGTCGGACGAGCAGTACTTC; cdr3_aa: CAWAGGSDEQYF
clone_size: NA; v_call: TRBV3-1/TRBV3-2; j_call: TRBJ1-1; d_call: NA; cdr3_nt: TGTGCCAGCAGCCAAGACTTGAGGGAAGCTTTCTTT; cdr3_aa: CASSQDLREAFF
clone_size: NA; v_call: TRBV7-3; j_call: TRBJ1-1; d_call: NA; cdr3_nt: TGTGCCAGCTCCTCCGGGGGGACGAACACTGAAGCTTTCTTT; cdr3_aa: CASSSGGTNTEAFF
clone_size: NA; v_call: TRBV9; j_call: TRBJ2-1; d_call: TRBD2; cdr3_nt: TGTGCCAGCAGCGGACGTAGCGGGAGCTCCTACAATGAGCAGTTCTTC; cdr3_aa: CASSGRSGSSYNEQFF
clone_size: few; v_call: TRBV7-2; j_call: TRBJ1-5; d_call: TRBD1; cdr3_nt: TGTGCCAGCAGCGCGACAGGGTTCAATCAGCCCCAGCATTTT; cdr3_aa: CASSATGFNQPQHF
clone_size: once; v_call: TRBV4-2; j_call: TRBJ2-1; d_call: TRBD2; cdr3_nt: TGTGCCAGCAGCCAGGGACTAGCGGGAGTCGGGGAGCAGTTCTTC; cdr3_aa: CASSQGLAGVGEQFF
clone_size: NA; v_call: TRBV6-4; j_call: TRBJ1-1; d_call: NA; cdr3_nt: TGTGCCAGCAGTGCGAACAGGGAGACTGAAGCTTTCTTT; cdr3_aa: CASSANRETEAFF